This is a list of T cell receptor beta chains from one sample in a study of CD8 T cells in ankylosing spondylitis. TCRdb analysed the 5' RACE reads with MiXCR anew, one entry per CDR3 protein. The table records a few hundred thousand distinct CDR3 sequences, less than 25% of them present only once. The sample consisted of blood, either unsorted or a sorted T cell fraction (not recorded which). The receptors originated from a female donor with ankylosing spondylitis or in good health (not recorded which). The CDR3 runs from the conserved cysteine through the conserved F or W. D genes are given only for firm matches. For some rows the clone size is stated as once, few or many, or as a class when expanded; others skip it.

abundance	v_gene	d_gene	j_gene	CDR3nt	CDR3aa
NA	TRBV18	TRBD2	TRBJ2-3	TGTGCCAGCTCACCTCAACTAGCGGGGTTAACAGATACGCAGTATTTT	CASSPQLAGLTDTQYF
NA	TRBV7-3	NA	TRBJ2-5	TGTGCCAGCAGCCCAGAGGGGTCCGAGACCCAGTACTTC	CASSPEGSETQYF
NA	TRBV6-1	TRBD1	TRBJ1-1	TGTGCCAGCAAAAGGGGGCGGAACACTGAAGCTTTCTTT	CASKRGRNTEAFF
NA	TRBV4-1	NA	TRBJ2-7	TGCGCCAGCAGCCGAGGGGGGATCTACGAGCAGTACTTC	CASSRGGIYEQYF
NA	TRBV19	NA	TRBJ2-5	TGTGCCAGTAACCGACACCCCCAAGAGACCCAGTACTTC	CASNRHPQETQYF
NA	TRBV7-3	TRBD1	TRBJ1-2	TGTGCCAGCAGCTCCGACAGGGTAGGGTATGGCTACACCTTC	CASSSDRVGYGYTF
few	TRBV15	TRBD2	TRBJ2-5	TGTGCCACCAGCAGCGGACTAGCGGGAGAAGAGACCCAGTACTTC	CATSSGLAGEETQYF
few	TRBV12-3/TRBV12-4	NA	TRBJ1-2	TGTGCCAGCAGGGGGGGGGAATCATCTGGCTACACCTTC	CASRGGESSGYTF
NA	TRBV4-3	TRBD2	TRBJ2-1	TGCGCCAGCAGCCGGACTAGCGGGAGGGCAGTAGAGCAGTTCTTC	CASSRTSGRAVEQFF
many	TRBV6-1	NA	TRBJ1-1	TGTGCCAGCAAAGGGGCGGAAGCCCTGAACACTGAAGCTTTCTTT	CASKGAEALNTEAFF
many	TRBV20-1	NA	TRBJ2-3	TGCAGTGCTAGAGATCTAGTGGCAGACCCCACAGATACGCAGTATTTT	CSARDLVADPTDTQYF
NA	TRBV20-1	TRBD2	TRBJ2-3	TGCAGTGCTACCGGACTAGCGGGAGTGGTAGATACGCAGTATTTT	CSATGLAGVVDTQYF
few	TRBV20-1	NA	TRBJ2-3	TGCAGTGCTCTCAGCCCGGCTAGCGAGCACACAGATACGCAGTATTTT	CSALSPASEHTDTQYF
NA	TRBV6-5	NA	TRBJ2-7	TGTGCCAGCAGTTACCATTCAGGGGTAAACGAGCAGTACTTC	CASSYHSGVNEQYF
many	TRBV20-1	TRBD2	TRBJ2-7	TGCAGTGCTAGCGGGAGGGCATACGAGCAGTACTTC	CSASGRAYEQYF
few	TRBV12-5	NA	TRBJ2-6	TGTGCTAGTGGTTTGGTACCGCCCGGTGGGGCCAACGTCCTGACTTTC	CASGLVPPGGANVLTF
NA	TRBV28	TRBD1	TRBJ2-1	TGTGCCACCCTTCTCCGGGACAGGGACGAGCAGTTCTTC	CATLLRDRDEQFF
NA	TRBV6-2/TRBV6-3	TRBD2	TRBJ2-1	TGTGCCAGCAGTTATAAGACTAGCGGGACACAGGGAGTGGGTAATTATGAGCAGTTCTTC	CASSYKTSGTQGVGNYEQFF
NA	TRBV4-1	NA	TRBJ2-1	TGCGCCAGCAGCCACAGCGGCAGGAACAATGAGCAGTTCTTC	CASSHSGRNNEQFF
few	TRBV12-3/TRBV12-4	NA	TRBJ1-2	TGTGCCAGCACCCACGTTGGCTATGGCTACACCTTC	CASTHVGYGYTF
NA	TRBV20-1	NA	TRBJ2-3	TGCAGTGCCCCCGACACTCGCACAGATACGCAGTATTTT	CSAPDTRTDTQYF
NA	TRBV12-3/TRBV12-4	NA	TRBJ1-4	TGTGCCAGCAGTCCCTGGCAGGCCAAGGATTCGTTTGAGGAAAAACTGTTTTTT	CASSPWQAKDSFEEKLFF
NA	TRBV27	NA	TRBJ2-5	TGTGCCAGCAGTTTATCGCCGGGGCCCCTTGAGACCCAGTACTTC	CASSLSPGPLETQYF
NA	TRBV18	NA	TRBJ1-1	TGTGCCAGCTCCCAAGCCGGCCAAAACACTGAAGCTTTCTTT	CASSQAGQNTEAFF
few	TRBV12-3/TRBV12-4	NA	TRBJ2-5	TGTGCCAGCAGTCCCTTTCAGGGAGAGTCGGAGACCCAGTACTTC	CASSPFQGESETQYF
few	TRBV7-3	NA	TRBJ2-7	TGTGCCAGCAGCCTGGGCCCGAAGGGCTACGAGCAGTACTTC	CASSLGPKGYEQYF